This T cell receptor beta chain was observed in a study of T cell repertoires in cytomegalovirus infection. Study overall: Both CMV infection and a matching HLA type were indicated by public TCR beta signatures. The study, taken as a whole, reports: Dominating the ex vivo response were HLA-C-restricted CMV-specific TCR beta clonotypes.

TCRdb processed the reads anew with MiXCR; each CDR3 protein has one entry. The data hold over 250,000 distinct CDR3 sequences, with about 26% observed a single time. About this clonotype itself: Its antigen is not known.

This CDR3 contains 15 residues. Trimming took off 0 bases at V and 1 base at J, with 6 bases between the two ends. Germline loops: CDR1 SGHAT, CDR2 FQNNGV. The specimen was PBMCs. The chain recombines TRBV11-2 with TRBJ2-2, with D hard to call. The sequence derives from a human donor in good health (CMV status not recorded). Some clones in this sample may be carry-over from other donors' samples. As DNA, the CDR3 is TGTGCCAGCAGCTTAGATACAAAGAACACCGGGGAGCTGTTTTTT. It yields the protein CASSLDTKNTGELFF.